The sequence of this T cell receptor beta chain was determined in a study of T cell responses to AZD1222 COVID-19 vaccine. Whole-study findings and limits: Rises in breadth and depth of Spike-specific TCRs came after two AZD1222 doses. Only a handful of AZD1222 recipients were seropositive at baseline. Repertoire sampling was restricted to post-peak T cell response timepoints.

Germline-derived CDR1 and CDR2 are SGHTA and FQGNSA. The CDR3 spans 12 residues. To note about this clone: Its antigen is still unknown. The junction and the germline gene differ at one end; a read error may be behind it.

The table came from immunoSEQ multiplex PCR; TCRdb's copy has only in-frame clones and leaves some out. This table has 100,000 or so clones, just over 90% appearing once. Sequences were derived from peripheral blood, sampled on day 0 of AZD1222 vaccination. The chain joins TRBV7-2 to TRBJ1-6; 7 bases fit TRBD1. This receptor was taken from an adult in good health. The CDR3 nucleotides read TGTGCCAGCAGCACCCGGGACAGCCCGGAATACTTT. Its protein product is CASSTRDSPEYF.